This is a list of T cell receptor beta chains from one sample in a study of response to subunit inactivated influenza vaccine. Via MiXCR, TCRdb re-called the RT-PCR reads, giving one row per CDR3 protein. The sample lists fewer than 650,000 distinct CDR3 sequences; roughly 13% were seen once. Sequencing was performed on PBMCs from blood, taken roughly 6 weeks after vaccination. These receptors originate from a man aged 50 or older who received an inactivated influenza vaccine. CDR3s include the opening cysteine and the closing phenylalanine or tryptophan. D genes are given only for firm matches. Clone size is given for some rows only: seen once, a few or many times, or a class if the clone is expanded.

size: -
V: TRBV5-1
length: 14
J: TRBJ1-3
D: -
CDR3: CASSLDVTGNTIYF
DNA: TGCGCCAGCAGCTTGGACGTCACTGGAAACACCATATATTTT

size: -
V: TRBV20-1
length: 16
J: TRBJ2-1
D: -
CDR3: CSATAPGQGIYNEQFF
DNA: TGCAGTGCTACAGCACCGGGGCAGGGGATCTACAATGAGCAGTTCTTC

size: -
V: TRBV2
length: 14
J: TRBJ1-5
D: -
CDR3: CASKVGGLNQPQHF
DNA: TGTGCCAGCAAAGTCGGGGGCCTCAATCAGCCCCAGCATTTT

size: -
V: TRBV25-1
length: 15
J: TRBJ2-5
D: -
CDR3: CASSRPGSQEGTQYF
DNA: TGTGCCAGCAGTCGTCCAGGGTCCCAAGAAGGGACCCAGTACTTC

size: few
V: TRBV4-2
length: 17
J: TRBJ2-3
D: TRBD2
CDR3: CASSQDWTSGRGDTQYF
DNA: TGTGCCAGCAGCCAAGATTGGACTAGCGGGAGAGGAGATACGCAGTATTTT

size: few
V: TRBV11-2
length: 19
J: TRBJ2-5
D: TRBD2
CDR3: CASSPILSGRRLGQETQYF
DNA: TGTGCCAGCAGCCCTATACTGAGCGGGAGGCGCCTGGGGCAAGAGACCCAGTACTTC

size: -
V: TRBV20-1
length: 15
J: TRBJ2-2
D: -
CDR3: CSARDEEWSSGELFF
DNA: TGCAGTGCTAGAGATGAGGAGTGGAGCTCCGGGGAGCTGTTTTTT

size: few
V: TRBV4-3
length: 15
J: TRBJ2-7
D: -
CDR3: CASSQDRSGAYEQYF
DNA: TGCGCCAGCAGCCAAGATAGGTCCGGAGCCTACGAGCAGTACTTC

size: many
V: TRBV18
length: 16
J: TRBJ2-1
D: TRBD2
CDR3: CASSAESGTTYNEQFF
DNA: TGTGCCAGCTCAGCAGAGTCCGGGACTACCTACAATGAGCAGTTCTTC

size: few
V: TRBV7-2
length: 13
J: TRBJ2-3
D: -
CDR3: CASSFDYTDTQYF
DNA: TGTGCCAGCAGCTTCGACTACACAGATACGCAGTATTTT

size: -
V: TRBV20-1
length: 15
J: TRBJ2-1
D: -
CDR3: CSATAPSESYNEQFF
DNA: TGCAGTGCGACCGCTCCTAGCGAATCCTACAATGAGCAGTTCTTC

size: few
V: TRBV12-3/TRBV12-4
length: 15
J: TRBJ2-4
D: -
CDR3: CASSLKWGGEDIQYF
DNA: TGTGCCAGCAGTTTAAAATGGGGGGGCGAGGACATTCAGTACTTC

size: -
V: TRBV12-3/TRBV12-4
length: 11
J: TRBJ2-2
D: -
CDR3: CASSGVGELFF
DNA: TGTGCCAGCAGCGGGGTCGGGGAGCTGTTTTTT

size: -
V: TRBV20-1
length: 18
J: TRBJ2-5
D: TRBD2
CDR3: CSAYSTSGRAWRQETQYF
DNA: TGCAGTGCTTATTCGACTAGCGGGAGGGCCTGGAGGCAAGAGACCCAGTACTTC

size: -
V: TRBV20-1
length: 16
J: TRBJ2-1
D: TRBD2
CDR3: CSARTLAGTAYNEQFF
DNA: TGCAGTGCTAGAACCCTAGCGGGAACCGCCTACAATGAGCAGTTCTTC

size: many
V: TRBV5-5
length: 17
J: TRBJ2-2
D: TRBD1
CDR3: CASSGGQGARVTGELFF
DNA: TGTGCCAGCAGCGGAGGACAGGGGGCGAGGGTTACCGGGGAGCTGTTTTTT

size: -
V: TRBV2
length: 11
J: TRBJ2-3
D: -
CDR3: CASSVLDTQYF
DNA: TGTGCCAGCAGTGTGTTAGATACGCAGTATTTT

size: few
V: TRBV29-1
length: 13
J: TRBJ2-5
D: TRBD2
CDR3: CSVAPGGKETQYF
DNA: TGCAGCGTTGCGCCGGGAGGGAAGGAGACCCAGTACTTC

size: few
V: TRBV20-1
length: 13
J: TRBJ1-2
D: TRBD1
CDR3: CSASGGQGARTTF
DNA: TGCAGTGCTTCGGGGGGACAGGGGGCCAGAACCACCTTC

size: -
V: TRBV4-1
length: 16
J: TRBJ2-1
D: TRBD2
CDR3: CASSPTSGGPHNEQFF
DNA: TGCGCCAGCAGCCCCACTAGCGGGGGCCCTCACAATGAGCAGTTCTTC

size: few
V: TRBV20-1
length: 14
J: TRBJ2-7
D: -
CDR3: CSASRDISSYEQYF
DNA: TGCAGTGCCAGCCGGGACATATCCTCCTACGAGCAGTACTTC

size: -
V: TRBV12-3/TRBV12-4
length: 15
J: TRBJ2-5
D: -
CDR3: CASSLWKRGGETQYF
DNA: TGTGCCAGCAGTTTATGGAAAAGGGGCGGGGAGACCCAGTACTTC

size: many
V: TRBV7-6
length: 15
J: TRBJ2-1
D: -
CDR3: CASSPGDSSYNEQFF
DNA: TGTGCCAGCAGCCCGGGAGATAGCTCCTACAATGAGCAGTTCTTC

size: many
V: TRBV20-1
length: 13
J: TRBJ2-7
D: -
CDR3: CSARGPKGYEQYF
DNA: TGCAGTGCTAGAGGGCCCAAGGGATACGAGCAGTACTTC

size: few
V: TRBV3-1
length: 15
J: TRBJ2-5
D: -
CDR3: CASSQPTGDQETQYF
DNA: TGTGCCAGCAGCCAACCGACGGGAGACCAAGAGACCCAGTACTTC

size: few
V: TRBV20-1
length: 12
J: TRBJ1-2
D: -
CDR3: CSARDQRPGYTF
DNA: TGCAGTGCTAGAGATCAACGACCCGGCTACACCTTC

size: few
V: TRBV6-5
length: 17
J: TRBJ2-1
D: TRBD1
CDR3: CASSYSGFGTGGAEQFF
DNA: TGTGCCAGCAGTTACTCGGGTTTCGGGACAGGGGGAGCGGAGCAGTTCTTC

size: many
V: TRBV4-1
length: 16
J: TRBJ2-1
D: -
CDR3: CASSHAEAATYNEQFF
DNA: TGCGCCAGCAGCCATGCCGAGGCGGCTACCTACAATGAGCAGTTCTTC

size: -
V: TRBV20-1
length: 18
J: TRBJ2-5
D: TRBD2
CDR3: CSATPAAFSGTIQETQYF
DNA: TGCAGTGCTACCCCGGCCGCGTTTAGCGGGACCATTCAAGAGACCCAGTACTTC

size: -
V: TRBV4-3
length: 16
J: TRBJ2-7
D: -
CDR3: CASSQDNPAAPYEQYF
DNA: TGCGCCAGCAGCCAAGATAATCCCGCCGCCCCCTACGAGCAGTACTTC

size: -
V: TRBV7-2
length: 16
J: TRBJ2-2
D: TRBD2
CDR3: CASSISSGGNTGELFF
DNA: TGTGCCAGCAGTATATCTAGCGGGGGAAACACCGGGGAGCTGTTTTTT

size: few
V: TRBV7-2
length: 16
J: TRBJ2-5
D: -
CDR3: CASSLVGVINQETQYF
DNA: TGTGCCAGCAGCTTAGTCGGGGTCATCAACCAAGAGACCCAGTACTTC

size: -
V: TRBV14
length: 14
J: TRBJ2-2
D: TRBD1
CDR3: CASKGTGGTGELFF
DNA: TGTGCCAGCAAAGGGACAGGGGGCACCGGGGAGCTGTTTTTT

size: many
V: TRBV20-1
length: 14
J: TRBJ2-7
D: -
CDR3: CSAKTPWGTYEQYF
DNA: TGCAGTGCTAAGACGCCCTGGGGGACCTACGAGCAGTACTTC

size: few
V: TRBV5-4
length: 16
J: TRBJ2-5
D: -
CDR3: CASSSTPGTVQETQYF
DNA: TGTGCCAGCAGCTCAACTCCCGGGACGGTACAAGAGACCCAGTACTTC

size: -
V: TRBV19
length: 14
J: TRBJ2-4
D: -
CDR3: CASSTDPTTNIQYF
DNA: TGTGCCAGTAGTACCGACCCGACCACAAACATTCAGTACTTC

size: -
V: TRBV14
length: 14
J: TRBJ2-5
D: -
CDR3: CASSGPTKGETQYF
DNA: TGTGCCAGCAGCGGTCCTACAAAAGGAGAGACCCAGTACTTC

size: -
V: TRBV5-7
length: 11
J: TRBJ2-3
D: -
CDR3: CASRRPDTQYF
DNA: TGTGCCAGCAGAAGACCGGATACGCAGTATTTT

size: -
V: TRBV6-1
length: 14
J: TRBJ2-1
D: -
CDR3: CASSAPTGYNEQFF
DNA: TGTGCCAGCAGTGCACCGACAGGCTACAATGAGCAGTTCTTC

size: few
V: TRBV12-3/TRBV12-4
length: 14
J: TRBJ1-2
D: TRBD1
CDR3: CASRPSGTAGGYTF
DNA: TGTGCCAGCAGACCTAGTGGGACAGCTGGAGGCTACACCTTC

size: few
V: TRBV28
length: 15
J: TRBJ2-5
D: TRBD1
CDR3: CASSHIRDSQETQYF
DNA: TGTGCCAGCAGTCATATCCGGGACAGTCAAGAGACCCAGTACTTC

size: -
V: TRBV20-1
length: 12
J: TRBJ2-7
D: -
CDR3: CSARATLGEQYF
DNA: TGCAGTGCTAGGGCAACTCTGGGCGAGCAGTACTTC

size: many
V: TRBV4-3
length: 14
J: TRBJ2-1
D: -
CDR3: CASSHGPGYNEQFF
DNA: TGCGCCAGCAGCCACGGACCCGGATACAATGAGCAGTTCTTC